The 23 T cell receptor beta chains below come from one sample, sequenced in a study of T cell responses to AZD1222 COVID-19 vaccine. Profiled with immunoSEQ multiplex PCR; TCRdb holds only in-frame clones, not every one. The table includes around 250,000 clones, over 85% detected once. This sample comprised peripheral blood, obtained on day 0 of AZD1222 vaccination. These receptors came from an adult in good health.

The V gene is TRBV10-3, the J gene TRBJ2-7; tentatively, D is TRBD2 (5 bases). The CDR3 is made up of 15 amino acids. Germline V gene sequence: CDR1 ENHRY, CDR2 SYGVKD. Trimming took off 3 bases at V and 5 bases at J, with 17 bases between the two ends. CDR3 residues: CAISDGIRALDEQYF. CDR3 coding DNA: TGTGCCATCAGTGACGGGATTAGGGCCCTAGACGAGCAGTACTTC.

This sequence joins TRBV20-1 and TRBJ2-7; D unresolved. The germline V gene encodes CDR1 DFQATT and CDR2 SNEGSKA (reference sequence). This CDR3 has 10 amino acids. Trimming stripped 0 bases from V and 9 bases from J, with 6 bases between. CDR3 residues: CSARDEGQYF. The DNA for the CDR3 is TGCAGTGCTAGAGATGAAGGGCAGTACTTC.

This chain connects TRBV24-1 to TRBJ2-1; 11 nucleotides line up with TRBD2. J lost 3 bases, V lost 9 bases, and 12 bases had no gene match. Germline lookup yields CDR1 KGHDR and CDR2 SFDVKD. The CDR3 length is 17 residues. The CDR3 DNA follows: TGTGCCACCTCCGAGGGGTTTAGCGGGGGGGGCTACAATGAGCAGTTCTTC. It encodes CATSEGFSGGGYNEQFF.

J is TRBJ2-1 and V is TRBV7-3, with 8 bases aligning to TRBD2. There are 16 residues in the CDR3. Per the germline V gene, CDR1 is SGHTA and CDR2 is FQGTGA. Trimming at V came to 4 bases and at J to 2 bases, leaving 7 bases not matched to a gene. This CDR3 is CASSYHPGGAYNEQFF. The CDR3 DNA sequence: TGTGCCAGCAGCTACCATCCCGGGGGGGCCTACAATGAGCAGTTCTTC.

The rearrangement joins TRBV4-1 to TRBJ1-6; D unresolved. Trimming removed 2 bases from V and 6 bases from J, with 8 bases in between. Germline lookup yields CDR1 MGHRA and CDR2 YSYEKL. The CDR3 has 14 amino acids. The CDR3 DNA reads TGCGCCAGCAGCCAATTCATTCCTAATTCACCCCTCCACTTT. This encodes CASSQFIPNSPLHF.

The rearrangement links TRBV4-1 to TRBJ1-4; 8 nucleotides match TRBD1. CDR3 length: 16 residues. V was pared by 4 bases and J by 7 bases, with 11 bases of the junction left unmatched. Germline V gene data show CDR1 as MGHRA and CDR2 as YSYEKL. CDR3 DNA: TGCGCCAGCAGCCGGGGACAGGCCTCTCTCGGTGAAAAACTGTTTTTT. This gives the protein CASSRGQASLGEKLFF.

The rearrangement uses TRBV28 and TRBJ1-2; the D gene is possibly TRBD1 (5 bases). Germline V lookup: CDR1 MDHEN, CDR2 SYDVKM. The CDR3 extends over 14 amino acids. V was shortened by 6 bases and J by 8 bases, with 19 bases between the two germline ends. CDR3 protein: CASSITGRNSGYTF. CDR3 sequence (DNA): TGTGCCAGCAGCATAACGGGACGGAACAGCGGCTACACCTTC.

The J gene is TRBJ2-1, the V gene TRBV6-5, with unresolved D. Germline V gene data show CDR1 as MNHEY and CDR2 as SVGAGI. This CDR3 region has 13 residues. The ends were cut back, 5 bases at V and 0 bases at J, with 5 bases in the middle. In DNA form, the CDR3 reads TGTGCCAGCAGTCGAGGCTCCTACAATGAGCAGTTCTTC. It encodes CASSRGSYNEQFF.

J is TRBJ2-5 and V is TRBV11-3; 10 bases match TRBD2. The CDR3 runs 15 residues. The J segment lost 5 bases and the V segment lost 3 bases, leaving 6 bases of the junction unmatched. Germline V gene lookup returns CDR1 SGHNT and CDR2 YENEEA. CDR3 DNA: TGTGCCAGCAGCTTCGCTAGCGGGAGTTTGGAGACCCAGTACTTC. Its protein is CASSFASGSLETQYF.

The chain has TRBV7-8 and TRBJ2-2; weak D call: TRBD2 (7 bases). Trimming took 4 bases from V and 3 from J, leaving 18 bases between them. Looked up from germline, CDR1 is SGHVS and CDR2 is FQNEAQ. This CDR3 has 17 amino acids. CDR3 sequence (DNA): TGTGCCAGCAGCTCTGCCGGGGGGCTGCCCTACACCGGGGAGCTGTTTTTT. Encoded protein: CASSSAGGLPYTGELFF.

The gene calls are TRBV6-2 or TRBV6-3 and TRBJ2-7, with 10 bases lining up with TRBD1. The CDR3 sequence is 17 residues long. CDR1 and CDR2 from the germline V gene are MNHEY and SVGEGT. V dropped 2 bases and J dropped 3; count of bases not matched to a gene: 10. This CDR3 reads CASSYALVGTGVYEQYF. CDR3 bases: TGTGCCAGCAGTTACGCCCTAGTCGGGACAGGGGTCTACGAGCAGTACTTC.

The gene calls are TRBV28 and TRBJ1-6, with D possibly TRBD1 on 6 matching bases. This CDR3 spans 16 amino acids. The germline V and J ends were trimmed by 4 bases and 10 bases, with 20 bases remaining between them. Germline CDR1 reads MDHEN; CDR2 reads SYDVKM. CDR3 loop: CASSSGERSRNSPLHF. The CDR3 coding sequence is TGTGCCAGCAGTTCAGGGGAAAGATCTCGAAACTCACCCCTCCACTTT. The complete variable domain, with remaining parts taken from reference TRBV28 and TRBJ1-6, reads DVKVTQSSRYLVKRTGEKVFLECVQDMDHENMFWYRQDPGLGLRLIYFSYDVKMKEKGDIPEGYSVSREKKERFSLILESASTNQTSMYLCASSSGERSRNSPLHFGNGTRLTVT.

This chain links TRBV14 with TRBJ1-3, with D perhaps matching TRBD1 (5 bases). The CDR3 has 14 amino acids. V was trimmed by 3 bases and J by 1 base, leaving 7 bases between them. Germline CDR1 reads SGHDN; CDR2 reads FVKESK. CDR3 nucleotide sequence: TGTGCCAGCAGCCAGGGGCGTTCTGGAAACACCATATATTTT. Residues: CASSQGRSGNTIYF.

V usage is TRBV12-3 or TRBV12-4 and J usage is TRBJ1-2; D is undetermined. The CDR3 sequence is 11 residues long. V shed 5 bases and J shed 8 bases, with 9 bases lying between them. The CDR3 DNA reads TGTGCCAGCAGTGTCGGGCGGGGCTACACCTTC. Translation gives CASSVGRGYTF.

The V gene is TRBV5-6, the J gene TRBJ1-6, with 8 bases aligning to TRBD1. The CDR3 contains 15 residues. Germline CDR1 is SGHDT and CDR2 is YYEEEE. V lost 1 base to trimming and J lost 10 bases; unmatched junction nucleotides: 7. The CDR3 sequence: CASSLRGQGGSPLHF. CDR3 in DNA: TGTGCCAGCAGCTTGCGTGGACAGGGTGGGTCACCCCTCCACTTT.

The V and J genes are TRBV5-1 and TRBJ1-4; weak D call: TRBD1 (5 bases). Trimming removed 7 bases at V and 2 bases at J, with 9 bases between. CDR1 and CDR2 (germline): SGHRS, YFSETQ. This CDR3 has 13 amino acids. CDR3 sequence reads: CASGASTNEKLFF. The CDR3 nucleotides are TGCGCCAGCGGGGCCTCGACTAATGAAAAACTGTTTTTT.

V usage is TRBV20-1 and J usage is TRBJ2-1; D remains unclear. This CDR3 has 10 residues. Looked up from germline, CDR1 is DFQATT and CDR2 is SNEGSKA (reference sequence). Trimming removed 4 bases from V and 10 bases from J, with 8 bases in between. CDR3 sequence: CSATPREQFF. The CDR3 DNA reads as TGCAGTGCTACACCACGGGAGCAGTTCTTC.

The rearrangement uses TRBV7-9 and TRBJ2-3; 15 nucleotides match TRBD2. The CDR3 extends over 16 amino acids. The junction had 5 bases not matched to a gene; V was cut back by 5 bases and J by 5 bases. Germline lookup yields CDR1 SEHNR and CDR2 FQNEAQ (reference sequence). The DNA for the CDR3 is TGTGCCAGCAGCCCGGGACTAGCGGGAGGCCTAGATACGCAGTATTTT. Residues: CASSPGLAGGLDTQYF.

Details on this clone: The same CDR3 can be traced to other DNA sequences in this sample. The rearrangement uses TRBV28 and TRBJ2-7; D is undetermined. V was shortened by 3 bases and J by 4 bases, with 4 bases between the two germline ends. The CDR3 has 11 residues. CDR1 is MDHEN, CDR2 SYDVKM, per germline. The CDR3 reads CASSFSYEQYF. The CDR3 DNA reads TGTGCCAGCAGTTTCTCGTACGAGCAGTACTTC.

V and J are TRBV6-5 and TRBJ1-2, with a tentative D call TRBD1 (6 bases). The CDR3 is 13 residues long. Trimming pared 6 bases from V and 4 bases from J, leaving 12 bases between. Germline lookup yields CDR1 MNHEY and CDR2 SVGAGI. The DNA of the CDR3 is TGTGCCAGCAGCTACAACAGGGCCTATGGCTACACCTTC. The encoded protein is CASSYNRAYGYTF.

This chain joins TRBV5-5 and TRBJ2-7; D ambiguous. The CDR3 totals 15 residues. CDR1 and CDR2 (germline): SGHKS, YYEKEE (reference sequence). Trimming shortened V by 0 bases and J by 0 bases, and 10 bases separated the two germline ends. In DNA, the CDR3 is TGTGCCAGCAGCTTGGAAGCGTTACACTCCTACGAGCAGTACTTC. Protein: CASSLEALHSYEQYF.

The chain combines TRBV27 with TRBJ2-7; D gene ambiguous. V was shortened by 8 bases and J by 0 bases, with 14 bases between the two germline ends. CDR3 length: 14 amino acids. Germline values: CDR1 MNHEY, CDR2 SMNVEV (reference sequence). The CDR3, as DNA: TGTGCCAGCCGCTTAGCCTTAAGCTCCTACGAGCAGTACTTC. This codes for CASRLALSSYEQYF.

This clone has a single count. This sequence joins TRBV29-1 and TRBJ2-3, with 7 bases identical to TRBD2. With V trimmed by 0 bases and J by 3 bases, 3 bases remained unmatched. CDR1 and CDR2 (germline): SQVTM, ANQGSEA. The CDR3 extends over 14 amino acids. CDR3 in amino acids: CSVEERELTDTQYF. The CDR3 DNA reads TGCAGCGTTGAAGAGCGGGAGTTGACAGATACGCAGTATTTT.